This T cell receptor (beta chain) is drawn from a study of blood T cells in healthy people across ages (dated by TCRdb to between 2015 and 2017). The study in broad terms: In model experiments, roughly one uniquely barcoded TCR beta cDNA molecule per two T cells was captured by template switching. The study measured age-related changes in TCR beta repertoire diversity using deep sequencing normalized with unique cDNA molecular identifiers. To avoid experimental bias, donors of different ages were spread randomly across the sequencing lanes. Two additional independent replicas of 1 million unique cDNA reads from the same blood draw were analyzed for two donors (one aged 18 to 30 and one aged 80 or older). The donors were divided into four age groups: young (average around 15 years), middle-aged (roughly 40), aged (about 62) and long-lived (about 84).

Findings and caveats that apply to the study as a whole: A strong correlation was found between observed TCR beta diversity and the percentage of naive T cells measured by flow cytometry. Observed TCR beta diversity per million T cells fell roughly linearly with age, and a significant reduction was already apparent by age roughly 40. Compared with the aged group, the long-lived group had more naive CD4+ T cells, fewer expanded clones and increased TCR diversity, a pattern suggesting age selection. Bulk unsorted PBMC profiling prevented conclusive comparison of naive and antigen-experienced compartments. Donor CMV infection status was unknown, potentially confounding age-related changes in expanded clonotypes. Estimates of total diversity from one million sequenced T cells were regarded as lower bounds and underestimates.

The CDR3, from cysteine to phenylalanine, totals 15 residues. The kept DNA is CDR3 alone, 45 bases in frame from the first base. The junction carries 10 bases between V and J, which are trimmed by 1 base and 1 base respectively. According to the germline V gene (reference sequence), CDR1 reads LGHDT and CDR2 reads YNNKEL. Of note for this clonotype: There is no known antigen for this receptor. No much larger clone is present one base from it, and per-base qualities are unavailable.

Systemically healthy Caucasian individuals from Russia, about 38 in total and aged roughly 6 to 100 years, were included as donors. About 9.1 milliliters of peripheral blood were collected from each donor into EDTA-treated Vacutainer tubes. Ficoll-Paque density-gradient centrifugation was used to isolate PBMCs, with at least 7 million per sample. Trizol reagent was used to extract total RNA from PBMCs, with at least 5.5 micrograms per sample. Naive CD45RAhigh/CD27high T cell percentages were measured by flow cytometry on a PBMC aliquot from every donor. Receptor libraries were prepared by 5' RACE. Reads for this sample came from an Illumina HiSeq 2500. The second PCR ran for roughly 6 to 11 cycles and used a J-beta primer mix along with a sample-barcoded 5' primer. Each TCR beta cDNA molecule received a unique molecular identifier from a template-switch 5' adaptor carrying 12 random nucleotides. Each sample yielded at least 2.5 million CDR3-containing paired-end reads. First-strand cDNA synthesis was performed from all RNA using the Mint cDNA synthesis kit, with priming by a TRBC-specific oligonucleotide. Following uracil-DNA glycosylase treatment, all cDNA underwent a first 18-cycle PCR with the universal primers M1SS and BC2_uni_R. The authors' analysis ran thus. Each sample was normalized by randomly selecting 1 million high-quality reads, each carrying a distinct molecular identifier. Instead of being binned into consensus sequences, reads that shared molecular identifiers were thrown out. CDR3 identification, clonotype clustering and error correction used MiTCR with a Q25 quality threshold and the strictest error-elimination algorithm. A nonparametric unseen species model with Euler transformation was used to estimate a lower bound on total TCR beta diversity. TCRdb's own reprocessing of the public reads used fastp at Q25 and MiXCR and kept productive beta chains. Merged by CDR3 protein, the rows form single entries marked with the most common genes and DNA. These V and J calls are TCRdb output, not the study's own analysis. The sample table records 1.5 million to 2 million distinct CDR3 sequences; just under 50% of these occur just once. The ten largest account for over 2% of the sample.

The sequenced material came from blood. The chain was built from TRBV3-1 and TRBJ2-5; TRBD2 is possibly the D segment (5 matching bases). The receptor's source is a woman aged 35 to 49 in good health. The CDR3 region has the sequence CASSQVTNPQETQYF. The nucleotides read TGTGCCAGCAGCCAAGTGACTAACCCCCAAGAGACCCAGTACTTC.